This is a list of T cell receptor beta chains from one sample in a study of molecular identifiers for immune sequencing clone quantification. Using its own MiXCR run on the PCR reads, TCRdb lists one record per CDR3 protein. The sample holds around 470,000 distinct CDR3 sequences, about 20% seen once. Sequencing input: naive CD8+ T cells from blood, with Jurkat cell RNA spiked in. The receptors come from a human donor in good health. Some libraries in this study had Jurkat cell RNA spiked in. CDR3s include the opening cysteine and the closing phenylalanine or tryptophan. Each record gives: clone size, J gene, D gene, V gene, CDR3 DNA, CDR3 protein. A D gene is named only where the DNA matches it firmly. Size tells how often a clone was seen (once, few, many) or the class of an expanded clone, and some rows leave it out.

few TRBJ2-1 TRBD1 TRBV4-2 TGTGCCAGCAGCCAAGATAGAGTGAACAGGGGCTCCTACAATGAGCAGTTCTTC CASSQDRVNRGSYNEQFF
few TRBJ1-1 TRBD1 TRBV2 TGTGCCAGGGAGTCCGGGACAGGGGGCACTGAAGCTTTCTTT CARESGTGGTEAFF
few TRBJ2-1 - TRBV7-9 TGTGCCAGCAGCCCCACCCCCGGGGGCAACTACAATGAGCAGTTCTTC CASSPTPGGNYNEQFF
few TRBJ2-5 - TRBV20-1 TGCAGTGCTAGAGATTTTCAACGCGAGGCCCAGGAGACCCAGTACTTC CSARDFQREAQETQYF
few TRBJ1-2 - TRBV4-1 TGCGCCAGCAGCCAGGCCCTCTCTGGGGCATATGGCTACACCTTC CASSQALSGAYGYTF
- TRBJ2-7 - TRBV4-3 TGCGCCAGCAGCCAAGCGTGGGGGAGTCGCTACGAGCAGTACTTC CASSQAWGSRYEQYF
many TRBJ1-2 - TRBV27 TGTGCCAGCAGTTTAGGTGTAGACTATGGCTACACCTTC CASSLGVDYGYTF
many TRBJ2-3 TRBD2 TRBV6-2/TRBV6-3 TGTGCCAGCAGTTACTACGGGACTAGCTTCGCAGATACGCAGTATTTT CASSYYGTSFADTQYF
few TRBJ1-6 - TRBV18 TGTGCCAGCTCACACCAGGGGAGGACCTATAATTCACCCCTCCACTTT CASSHQGRTYNSPLHF
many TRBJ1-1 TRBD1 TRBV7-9 TGTGCCAGCAGCTCTCCGCCGGGACAGGGAACCAACACTGAAGCTTTCTTT CASSSPPGQGTNTEAFF